This T cell receptor beta chain came from a study of blood T cell repertoires in COVID-19. Under the authors' procedure: Estimated nucleated cell counts came from reference gene primer amplification. This table comes from immunoSEQ multiplex PCR, and its TCRdb copy is limited to in-frame clones, with some not included. That table furnishes V, J and clone size, whereas the DNA furnished D and trimming. The repertoire includes about 300,000 clones, under 90% of them detected once, and 1.5% to 2% sits in the top ten. Trimming left V 11 bases short and J 0 bases short, with 10 bases between. Looked up from germline, CDR1 is LNHDA and CDR2 is SQIVND (reference sequence). This CDR3 is built from 12 residues.

The gene calls are TRBV19 and TRBJ1-1; a possible D gene is TRBD1 (5 bases). The sequencing sample was made of peripheral blood. The source of this sequence is a woman in her thirties with COVID-19, enrolled during active disease. The CDR3 reads CASGHLNTEAFF. CDR3 coding DNA: TGTGCCTCCGGACACTTGAACACTGAAGCTTTCTTT.